These T cell receptor beta chains were read from a single sample in a study of OX40 agonist ivuxolimab in advanced cancers. TCRdb keeps only in-frame clones here, not all; method: immunoSEQ multiplex PCR. This table has 90,000 or so clones, more than 85% appearing once. The sequences come from CD4+ or CD8+ T cells sorted from blood, collected in a trial of the OX40 agonist ivuxolimab. These receptors were taken from an adult with an advanced solid tumor such as melanoma, head and neck, liver or kidney cancer. Both conserved end residues are part of each CDR3. Each record gives: CDR3 length, clone size, V gene, J gene, D gene, CDR3 protein, CDR3 DNA. The D gene is left open where the match is weak. Clone size is shown for a subset of rows, as once, few, many or a class of expanded clone.

cdr3_length: 16; clone_size: NA; v_call: TRBV5-1; j_call: TRBJ2-7; d_call: NA; cdr3_aa: CASSLGAGTRVYEQYF; cdr3_nt: TGCGCCAGCAGCTTGGGGGCCGGGACACGGGTCTACGAGCAGTACTTC
cdr3_length: 17; clone_size: NA; v_call: TRBV27; j_call: TRBJ2-3; d_call: TRBD1; cdr3_aa: CASSQSGTGSSTDTQYF; cdr3_nt: TGTGCCAGCAGTCAATCAGGGACAGGGTCTAGCACAGATACGCAGTATTTT
cdr3_length: 15; clone_size: NA; v_call: TRBV10-3; j_call: TRBJ2-3; d_call: NA; cdr3_aa: CAISETGSWRDTQYF; cdr3_nt: TGTGCCATCAGTGAAACAGGCTCTTGGAGAGATACGCAGTATTTT
cdr3_length: 13; clone_size: once; v_call: TRBV9; j_call: TRBJ2-3; d_call: NA; cdr3_aa: CASASGGTDTQYF; cdr3_nt: TGTGCCAGCGCATCCGGGGGCACAGATACGCAGTATTTT
cdr3_length: 15; clone_size: NA; v_call: TRBV29-1; j_call: TRBJ1-1; d_call: NA; cdr3_aa: CSVDPVPRGNTEAFF; cdr3_nt: TGCAGCGTGGATCCTGTCCCAAGGGGGAACACTGAAGCTTTCTTT
cdr3_length: 15; clone_size: NA; v_call: TRBV6-5; j_call: TRBJ2-5; d_call: NA; cdr3_aa: CASSPGDTLVQTQYF; cdr3_nt: TGTGCCAGCAGCCCGGGGGACACGTTAGTGCAGACCCAGTACTTC
cdr3_length: 14; clone_size: NA; v_call: TRBV5-8; j_call: TRBJ1-5; d_call: NA; cdr3_aa: CASSTRDVNQPQHF; cdr3_nt: TGTGCCAGCAGCACCCGGGACGTCAATCAGCCCCAGCATTTT
cdr3_length: 11; clone_size: NA; v_call: TRBV29-1; j_call: TRBJ1-3; d_call: NA; cdr3_aa: CSCYSGNTIYF; cdr3_nt: TGCAGTTGCTACTCTGGAAACACCATATATTTT
cdr3_length: 13; clone_size: NA; v_call: TRBV5-6; j_call: TRBJ1-1; d_call: TRBD1; cdr3_aa: CASSWTGVTEAFF; cdr3_nt: TGTGCCAGCAGCTGGACAGGGGTCACTGAAGCTTTCTTT
cdr3_length: 13; clone_size: NA; v_call: TRBV15; j_call: TRBJ1-4; d_call: NA; cdr3_aa: CATAEATNEKLFF; cdr3_nt: TGTGCCACGGCCGAGGCAACTAATGAAAAACTGTTTTTT
cdr3_length: 15; clone_size: once; v_call: TRBV28; j_call: TRBJ2-1; d_call: TRBD2; cdr3_aa: CASSLLAGASNEQFF; cdr3_nt: TGTGCCAGCAGTTTATTAGCGGGGGCTTCCAATGAGCAGTTCTTC
cdr3_length: 14; clone_size: NA; v_call: TRBV5-6; j_call: TRBJ2-7; d_call: TRBD1; cdr3_aa: CASFNRDRAYEQYF; cdr3_nt: TGTGCCAGCTTTAACCGGGACAGGGCCTACGAGCAGTACTTC
cdr3_length: 14; clone_size: NA; v_call: TRBV6-5; j_call: TRBJ1-1; d_call: TRBD1; cdr3_aa: CASRKTGWGTEAFF; cdr3_nt: TGTGCCAGCAGAAAGACAGGGTGGGGCACTGAAGCTTTCTTT
cdr3_length: 18; clone_size: NA; v_call: TRBV12-5; j_call: TRBJ2-1; d_call: TRBD2; cdr3_aa: CASGFGTSDKSSYNEQFF; cdr3_nt: TGTGCTAGTGGTTTTGGGACTAGTGATAAGAGCTCCTACAATGAGCAGTTCTTC
cdr3_length: 13; clone_size: NA; v_call: TRBV7-9; j_call: TRBJ2-7; d_call: NA; cdr3_aa: CASSLGVADEQYF; cdr3_nt: TGTGCCAGCAGCTTAGGGGTAGCGGACGAGCAGTACTTC
cdr3_length: 13; clone_size: NA; v_call: TRBV4-3; j_call: TRBJ1-1; d_call: NA; cdr3_aa: CASSPTMGPEAFF; cdr3_nt: TGCGCCAGCAGCCCCACGATGGGGCCTGAAGCTTTCTTT
cdr3_length: 16; clone_size: once; v_call: TRBV6-5; j_call: TRBJ2-3; d_call: NA; cdr3_aa: CASSYSPYSITDTQYF; cdr3_nt: TGTGCCAGCAGTTACTCGCCGTATTCAATAACAGATACGCAGTATTTT
cdr3_length: 11; clone_size: NA; v_call: TRBV7-9; j_call: TRBJ2-7; d_call: NA; cdr3_aa: CASSPSYEQYF; cdr3_nt: TGTGCCAGCAGCCCTTCCTACGAGCAGTACTTC
cdr3_length: 15; clone_size: NA; v_call: TRBV7-9; j_call: TRBJ1-1; d_call: NA; cdr3_aa: CASSYVNLRGTEAFF; cdr3_nt: TGTGCCAGCAGCTATGTTAACTTGAGGGGCACTGAAGCTTTCTTT
cdr3_length: 13; clone_size: once; v_call: TRBV27; j_call: TRBJ1-2; d_call: NA; cdr3_aa: CASRSGRLYGYTF; cdr3_nt: TGTGCCAGCCGATCCGGGCGCCTCTATGGCTACACCTTC
cdr3_length: 14; clone_size: NA; v_call: TRBV4-3; j_call: TRBJ1-1; d_call: NA; cdr3_aa: CASSQLAGNTEAFF; cdr3_nt: TGCGCCAGCAGCCAACTCGCGGGGAACACTGAAGCTTTCTTT
cdr3_length: 12; clone_size: few; v_call: TRBV10-3; j_call: TRBJ1-6; d_call: NA; cdr3_aa: CAISERGSPLHF; cdr3_nt: TGTGCCATCAGTGAACGGGGGTCTCCCCTCCACTTT
cdr3_length: 14; clone_size: few; v_call: TRBV29-1; j_call: TRBJ2-3; d_call: TRBD2; cdr3_aa: CSVVRLAGGDTQYF; cdr3_nt: TGCAGCGTTGTGCGGCTAGCGGGTGGTGATACGCAGTATTTT
cdr3_length: 14; clone_size: NA; v_call: TRBV6-1; j_call: TRBJ1-5; d_call: NA; cdr3_aa: CASTSDRFNQPQHF; cdr3_nt: TGTGCCAGTACCTCAGACAGATTCAATCAGCCCCAGCATTTT
cdr3_length: 14; clone_size: NA; v_call: TRBV5-1; j_call: TRBJ2-7; d_call: NA; cdr3_aa: CASRGDASSYEQYF; cdr3_nt: TGCGCCAGTAGGGGCGACGCGTCCTCCTACGAGCAGTACTTC
cdr3_length: 13; clone_size: NA; v_call: TRBV7-9; j_call: TRBJ2-2; d_call: NA; cdr3_aa: CASDFQNTGELFF; cdr3_nt: TGTGCCAGCGACTTTCAGAACACCGGGGAGCTGTTTTTT
cdr3_length: 13; clone_size: NA; v_call: TRBV19; j_call: TRBJ1-1; d_call: NA; cdr3_aa: CASSIQGSTEAFF; cdr3_nt: TGTGCCAGTAGTATCCAGGGGAGCACTGAAGCTTTCTTT
cdr3_length: 17; clone_size: NA; v_call: TRBV28; j_call: TRBJ2-7; d_call: NA; cdr3_aa: CASSSTWTVLPSYEQYF; cdr3_nt: TGTGCCAGCAGTTCTACCTGGACGGTCCTCCCAAGTTACGAGCAGTACTTC